The sequence of this TCR beta chain was determined in a study of blood T cell repertoires in COVID-19. Background on the study: Sample material is recorded as cDNA or gDNA derived from T cells, B-cell-depleted T cells, or PBMCs.

This CDR3 region has 12 residues. Germline lookup yields CDR1 SGHDT and CDR2 YYEEEE. V was clipped by 2 bases and J by 10 bases, with 12 bases between them. Patients of the Seattle cohort, enrolled during active infection, were followed longitudinally. This clone showed up just once. Repertoires were generated with immunoSEQ multiplex PCR, while TCRdb's copy carries only in-frame clones and drops some. The table lists almost 350,000 clones, more than 70% of them singletons. This chain joins TRBV5-6 and TRBJ1-1; D remains unclear. This TCR was recovered from a woman aged 55 to 70 with COVID-19, enrolled during active disease. What was sequenced was peripheral blood. Written as DNA, the CDR3 is TGTGCCAGCAGCTTAGTAGGTCAGGTAGCTTTCTTT. Protein: CASSLVGQVAFF.